This T cell receptor beta chain emerged from a study of cytomegalovirus exposure and HLA in healthy donors (dated by TCRdb to the late 2010s). Background on the whole study: In an earlier analysis of roughly 590 of the donors, roughly 300 Gb of sequence data and some 100 million unique TCR beta sequences from 150 million to 200 million T cells were reported. About 280 gigabases of sequencing data and approximately 85 million unique TCR sequences were included in an early release covering several hundred HLA-typed donors. The genetic ancestry cluster associated with self-reported Caucasian donors included about four fifths of the 398 genotyped donors. The study was designed to test whether signatures of past pathogen exposure could be identified by cataloging public T cell receptors. The study used immunosequencing to profile the T cell repertoires of 670 or so subjects and linked those repertoires to cytomegalovirus serostatus. A separate validation cohort of roughly 130 different subjects was used in addition to the 666-subject first cohort. To predict cytomegalovirus infection status, the study brought together high-throughput TCR immunosequencing, statistical association of individual TCRs with disease status, and machine learning. A later analysis re-examined previously published TCR beta repertoires from roughly 650 donors and added high-resolution HLA genotyping to investigate patterns of TCR occurrence. The later analysis used no new phenotypic data to find candidate immune exposures, relying instead on TCR beta sequences and their occurrence across donors. An earlier analysis of approximately 580 of the donors used high-throughput TCR beta sequencing to judge whether each TCR beta V gene segment behaved as functional or pseudogenic. Donor age, sex, ethnicity and CMV serostatus were collected together with the repertoire data. In a later genetic analysis, genome-wide SNP genotypes for about three fifths of the roughly 670 donors were used, and that subset was treated as a discovery cohort. Every discovery cohort repertoire had been produced on one sequencing platform. Class I and class II HLA loci were covered by the typing at four-digit resolution. Typing coverage varied by locus: about 620-630 donors for A, B, C, DRB1 and DQB1; approximately 500 for DQA1; over 600 for DPA1; around 490 for DPB1. Four to six DR-DQ haplotypes were handled as single units for association and clustering, since linkage in the cohort was strong. Across 398 genotyped donors of the cohort, an average of approximately 240,000 unique TCR beta nucleotide sequences per donor were sequenced, and roughly 18% of those sequences were non-productive.

On the study overall, not on this receptor specifically: A later analysis found that most CMV-associated TCR beta chains appeared HLA-restricted, with HLA associations seemingly driven largely by CMV exposure. Specific HLA alleles were associated with over 15,000 TCR beta sequences at a false discovery rate of 0.05 in a later analysis. The authors suggested that the approach could potentially be extended to other disease states and immunological phenotypes. A cluster of highly shared sequence variants was judged likely to be a technical artifact of the sequencing pipeline. The 87-base-pair reads could not distinguish some IMGT-functional V segments, including TRBV6-2 and TRBV6-3, so those segments were excluded. When HLA alleles, especially DR and DQ, strongly co-occurred, TCR associations were difficult to assign to individual alleles. Most TCR sequences were observed very rarely across donors, whereas some public TCRs were present in many individuals. Presence/absence analyses assumed roughly uniform sequencing depth across donors, an assumption that may not hold. Several of the top co-occurrence clusters appeared to be linked to parvovirus B19, influenza, CMV and Epstein-Barr virus, according to a later analysis. An association between a missense DCLRE1C variant and V-gene and J-gene trimming of TCR beta chains was found in a later genetic analysis and replicated in an independent cohort. Because counts were too low, about 18 rarely observed V segments, including chromosome 9 orphons, were left out of the earlier analysis of over 550 of the donors. According to a later genetic analysis, donors in an Asian-associated ancestry cluster had fewer N-insertions in productive TCRs than the approximately 630-donor mean. The classifier was reported to diagnose cytomegalovirus status with high specificity and sensitivity in both the original cohort and the validation cohort. Because HLA typing was missing for some donors at each locus, association tests included only the typed subset. Linkage disequilibrium might explain the correlated functional status among segregating V segments, but an unknown experimental factor could not be excluded. The only immune exposure information available for the cohort was CMV serostatus. The study listed 150 to 200 TCR beta chains as associated with cytomegalovirus. A further reported finding was that TCR beta sequences accurately predicted the HLA-A and HLA-B alleles for most subjects in the first cohort. In a later analysis, the rate of TCR association differed among HLA loci, with DRB1 alleles having the most associated TCRs and HLA-C alleles having the fewest. Broadly in line with IMGT annotations, most TCR beta V segments showed up in productive rearrangements about 87% or about 30% of the time in an earlier analysis of several hundred of the donors. Compared with equally common non-associated chains, HLA-associated TCR beta chains in a later analysis were more clonally expanded and had lower generation probabilities. In vitro tests confirmed that three of the cytomegalovirus-associated TCR beta chains recognize cytomegalovirus antigens. The cohort was sequenced for TCR beta chains only, and without alpha or paired-chain data the features that could be detected were limited.

The cohort was made up of 666 healthy bone marrow donors. At the time of sampling, every cohort member was nominally healthy, though immune exposures that went unrecorded were likely present. The donor was CMV seropositive and was included in the group of 289 seropositive cohort members. A peripheral blood sample was provided by each donor, and peripheral blood mononuclear cells were used for TCR beta sequencing. Genomic DNA extraction from the blood cell samples was performed with the Qiagen DNeasy Blood Extraction Kit. The method behind the library was the immunoSEQ multiplex PCR assay. A mixture of 60 forward primers for TCR Vbeta segments and 13 reverse primers for TCR Jbeta segments was used in the multiplex PCR. Amplification of the CDR3 region of rearranged TCR beta genes was performed with a multiplex PCR assay on genomic DNA. On the Illumina HiSeq System, the amplified TCR beta libraries were sequenced as 87-base-pair reads. Regarding the original processing steps: Across the 670 or so repertoires, a later analysis counted 75 million to 90 million unique TCR beta chains, roughly 11 million of which were shared by at least two donors. Raw reads were error-corrected and collapsed into unique sequences by a nearest-neighbor algorithm in which closely related sequences were merged to remove PCR and sequencing errors. V, D and J gene segments were assigned by aligning CDR3 sequences to IMGT reference sequences. For a sequence to be retained, at least a six-nucleotide match to both a V gene segment and a J gene segment was required. A rearrangement was called productive if the CDR3 had no stop codons and remained in frame with V and J, and every other rearrangement was called non-productive. Following IMGT convention, CDR3 was defined as the stretch from the second conserved V-encoded cysteine up to the conserved J-encoded phenylalanine. The earlier analysis of 587 of the donors excluded sequences that lacked an unambiguous match to a single V gene segment. In an earlier analysis of a few hundred of the donors, V segments were called functional above 56.7% productive rearrangements and were called segregating when the between-donor standard deviation exceeded 5%. A statistical classification framework was built for diagnosing cytomegalovirus status from the catalog of TCR beta chain sequences. V and J gene assignment, in a later analysis, came from comparing TCR nucleotide sequences with IMGT/GENE-DB human TR gene sequences. A later analysis assigned CDR3 sequences and most-parsimonious VDJ recombination scenarios with the TCRdist pipeline. A later analysis defined each TCR beta chain by its CDR3 amino acid sequence plus V-gene family, and excluded reads lacking a unique V-gene family. As a way to deal with suspected cross-contamination and a sequencing artifact, a later analysis dropped under 600 nucleotide sequences that were highly shared and had low generation probability. For each public chain, a later analysis derived a clonal expansion index from normalized ranks of inferred template counts within each repertoire. A later analysis computed generation probabilities with a VDJ recombination model fitted to out-of-frame rearrangements, and checked the results against IGoR. In a later analysis, TCR-TCR, TCR-HLA and TCR-CMV co-occurrence was scored with hypergeometric tests, and a repertoire-size bias correction was applied to TCR pairs. To estimate false discovery rates, a later analysis permuted the HLA or CMV assignments 20 times. In a later analysis, co-occurring TCRs were grouped with DBSCAN, and TCRdist sequence similarity was added when clustering was performed within HLA-allele-positive subsets. For co-occurrence clustering, repertoires with fewer than 30,000 or more than 120,000 public chains were excluded, along with 5 or 6 repertoires with anomalous nucleotide sharing. Here the immuneACCESS table is served through TCRdb, limited to in-frame sequences with V and J called. Missing clones are a known gap in these copies; in checked studies unresolved V genes cover under half, and the rest lacks a known reason. The V and J calls and clone size come from that table; D and trimming were worked out from the DNA. This sample comprises around 110,000 clones, around three quarters of them detected only once. About 4.9% of the sample is held by the ten biggest clonotypes.

On this clone: Its antigen is still unknown. One base away there is no much larger clone; base qualities are not given.

From a lookup of the germline V gene (reference sequence), CDR1 and CDR2 are LNHDA and SQIVND. Its CDR3 holds 15 amino acids, cysteine through phenylalanine. CDR3 DNA is the only sequence kept; it has 45 bases, read in frame from the first base. Trimmed from V: 6 bases; trimmed from J: 9 bases; junction bases lacking a gene match: 12. This receptor was taken from a man under 40 in good health and CMV-seropositive. The sample consisted of PBMCs. The rearranged chain carries TRBV19 and TRBJ2-1, and TRBD2 aligns with 9 junction nucleotides. This receptor carries the CDR3 CASSSSVRGGSEQFF. The DNA is TGTGCCAGTAGCTCGTCTGTGCGGGGGGGATCTGAGCAGTTCTTC. The reference TRBV19 and TRBJ2-1 proteins fill in what lies around the CDR3, so the full variable domain reads DGGITQSPKYLFRKEGQNVTLSCEQNLNHDAMYWYRQDPGQGLRLIYYSQIVNDFQKGDIAEGYSVSREKKESFPLTVTSAQKNPTAFYLCASSSSVRGGSEQFFGPGTRLTVL.